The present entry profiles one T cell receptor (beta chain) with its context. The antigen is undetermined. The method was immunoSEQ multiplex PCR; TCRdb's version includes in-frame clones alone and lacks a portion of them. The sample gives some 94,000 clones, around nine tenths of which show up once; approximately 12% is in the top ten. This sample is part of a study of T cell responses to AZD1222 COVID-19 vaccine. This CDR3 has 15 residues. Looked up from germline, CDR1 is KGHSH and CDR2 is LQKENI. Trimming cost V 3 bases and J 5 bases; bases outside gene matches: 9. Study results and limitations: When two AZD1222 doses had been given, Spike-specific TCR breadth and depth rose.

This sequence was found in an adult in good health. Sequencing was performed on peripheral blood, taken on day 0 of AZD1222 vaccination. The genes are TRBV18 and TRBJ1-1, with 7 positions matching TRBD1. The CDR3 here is CASSPNRGEGTEAFF. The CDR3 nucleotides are TGTGCCAGCTCACCGAACAGGGGAGAAGGAACTGAAGCTTTCTTT.